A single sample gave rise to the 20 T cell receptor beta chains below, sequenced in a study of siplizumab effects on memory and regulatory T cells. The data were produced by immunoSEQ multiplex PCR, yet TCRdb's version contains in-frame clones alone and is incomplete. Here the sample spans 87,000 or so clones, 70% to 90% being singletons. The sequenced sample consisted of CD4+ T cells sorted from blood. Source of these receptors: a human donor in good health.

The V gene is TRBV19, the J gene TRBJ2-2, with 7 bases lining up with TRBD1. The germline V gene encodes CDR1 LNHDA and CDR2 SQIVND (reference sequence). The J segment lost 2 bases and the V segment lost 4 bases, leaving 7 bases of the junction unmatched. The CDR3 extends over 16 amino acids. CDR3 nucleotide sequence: TGTGCCAGTAGTAGTAGGGACAGCCTAAACACCGGGGAGCTGTTTTTT. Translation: CASSSRDSLNTGELFF.

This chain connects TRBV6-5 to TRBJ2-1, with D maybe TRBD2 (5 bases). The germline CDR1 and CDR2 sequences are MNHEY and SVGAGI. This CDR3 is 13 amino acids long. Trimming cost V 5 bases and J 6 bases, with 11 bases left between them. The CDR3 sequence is CASSRELGNEQFF. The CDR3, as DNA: TGTGCCAGCAGTAGAGAACTAGGCAATGAGCAGTTCTTC.

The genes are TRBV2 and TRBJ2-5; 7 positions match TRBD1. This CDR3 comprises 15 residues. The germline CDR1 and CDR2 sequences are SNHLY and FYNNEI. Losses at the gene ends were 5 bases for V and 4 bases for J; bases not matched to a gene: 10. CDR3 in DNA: TGTGCCAGCAGTTATCTGACAGGGAAGAGAGAGACCCAGTACTTC. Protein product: CASSYLTGKRETQYF. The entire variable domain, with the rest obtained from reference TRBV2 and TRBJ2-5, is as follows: EPEVTQTPSHQVTQMGQEVILRCVPISNHLYFYWYRQILGQKVEFLVSFYNNEISEKSEIFDDQFSVERPDGSNFTLKIRSTKLEDSAMYFCASSYLTGKRETQYFGPGTRLLVL.

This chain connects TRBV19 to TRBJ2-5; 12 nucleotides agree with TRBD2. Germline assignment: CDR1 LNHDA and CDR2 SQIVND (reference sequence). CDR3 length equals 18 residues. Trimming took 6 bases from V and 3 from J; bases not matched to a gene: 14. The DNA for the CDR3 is TGTGCCAGTAGCGAAAGGACCGGGACTAGCGGGCCCAAAGAGACCCAGTACTTC. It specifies CASSERTGTSGPKETQYF.

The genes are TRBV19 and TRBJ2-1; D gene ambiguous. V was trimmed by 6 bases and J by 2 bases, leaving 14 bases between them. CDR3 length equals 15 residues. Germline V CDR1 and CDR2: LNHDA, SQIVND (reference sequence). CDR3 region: CASRAVDRPYNEQFF. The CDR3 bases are TGTGCCAGTAGGGCGGTGGACCGGCCCTACAATGAGCAGTTCTTC.

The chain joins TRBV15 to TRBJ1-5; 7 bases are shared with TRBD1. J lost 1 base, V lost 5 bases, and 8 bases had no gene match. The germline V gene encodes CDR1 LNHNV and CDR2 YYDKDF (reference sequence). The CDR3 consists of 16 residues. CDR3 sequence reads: CATSPRGGQSNQPQHF. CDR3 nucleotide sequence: TGTGCCACCAGCCCCCGGGGGGGACAGAGCAATCAGCCCCAGCATTTT.

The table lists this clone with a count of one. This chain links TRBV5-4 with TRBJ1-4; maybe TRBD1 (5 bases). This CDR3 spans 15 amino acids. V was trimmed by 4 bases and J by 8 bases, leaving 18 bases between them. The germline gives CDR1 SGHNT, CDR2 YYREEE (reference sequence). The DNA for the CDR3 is TGTGCCAGCAGCCCCGGTTTTGTTCGGGGGGAAAAACTGTTTTTT. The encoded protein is CASSPGFVRGEKLFF.

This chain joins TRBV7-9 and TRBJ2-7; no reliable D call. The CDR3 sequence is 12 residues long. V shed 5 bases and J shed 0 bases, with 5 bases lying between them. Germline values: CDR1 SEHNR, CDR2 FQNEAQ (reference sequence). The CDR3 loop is CASSGFSYEQYF. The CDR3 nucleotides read TGTGCCAGCAGCGGGTTCTCCTACGAGCAGTACTTC. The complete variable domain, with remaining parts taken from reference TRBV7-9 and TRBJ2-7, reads DTGVSQNPRHKITKRGQNVTFRCDPISEHNRLYWYRQTLGQGPEFLTYFQNEAQLEKSRLLSDRFSAERPKGSFSTLEIQRTEQGDSAMYLCASSGFSYEQYFGPGTRLTVT.

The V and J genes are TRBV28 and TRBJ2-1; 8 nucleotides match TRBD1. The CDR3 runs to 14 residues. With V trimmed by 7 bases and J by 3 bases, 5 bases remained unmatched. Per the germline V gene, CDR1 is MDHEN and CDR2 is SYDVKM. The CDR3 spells CASTRDRYYNEQFF. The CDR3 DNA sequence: TGTGCCAGCACCCGGGACAGGTACTACAATGAGCAGTTCTTC.

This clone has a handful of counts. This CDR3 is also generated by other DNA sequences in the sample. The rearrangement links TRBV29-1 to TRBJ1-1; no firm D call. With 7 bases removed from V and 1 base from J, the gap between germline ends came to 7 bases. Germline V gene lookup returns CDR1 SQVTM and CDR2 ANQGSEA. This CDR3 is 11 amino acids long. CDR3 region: CSGNRNTEAFF. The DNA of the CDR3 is TGCAGCGGTAACAGGAACACTGAAGCTTTCTTT.

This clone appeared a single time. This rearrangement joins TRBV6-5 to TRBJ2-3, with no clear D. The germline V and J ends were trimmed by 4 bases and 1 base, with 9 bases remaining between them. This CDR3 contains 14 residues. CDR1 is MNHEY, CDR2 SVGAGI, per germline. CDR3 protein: CASSSLARTDTQYF. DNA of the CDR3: TGTGCCAGCAGTTCACTCGCCCGCACAGATACGCAGTATTTT.

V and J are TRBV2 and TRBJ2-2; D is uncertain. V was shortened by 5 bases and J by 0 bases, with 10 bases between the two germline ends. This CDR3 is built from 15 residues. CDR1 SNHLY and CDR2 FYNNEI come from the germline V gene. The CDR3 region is CASSWAESNTGELFF. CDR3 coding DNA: TGTGCCAGCAGTTGGGCGGAGTCGAACACCGGGGAGCTGTTTTTT.

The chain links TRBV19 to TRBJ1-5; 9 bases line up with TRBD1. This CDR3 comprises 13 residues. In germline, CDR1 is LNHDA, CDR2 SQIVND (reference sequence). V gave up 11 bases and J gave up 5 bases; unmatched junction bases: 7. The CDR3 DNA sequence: TGTGCCTCTTCGGACAGGGGTTATCAGCCCCAGCATTTT. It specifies CASSDRGYQPQHF. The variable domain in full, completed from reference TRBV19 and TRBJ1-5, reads DGGITQSPKYLFRKEGQNVTLSCEQNLNHDAMYWYRQDPGQGLRLIYYSQIVNDFQKGDIAEGYSVSREKKESFPLTVTSAQKNPTAFYLCASSDRGYQPQHFGDGTRLSIL.

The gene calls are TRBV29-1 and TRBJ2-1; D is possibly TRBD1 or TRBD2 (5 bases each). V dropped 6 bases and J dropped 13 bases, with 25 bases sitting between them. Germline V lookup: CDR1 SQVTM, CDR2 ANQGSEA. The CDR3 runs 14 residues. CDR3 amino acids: CSVSRDQMRDRQFF. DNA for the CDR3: TGCAGCGTCTCTCGGGACCAGATGAGGGATCGCCAGTTCTTC.

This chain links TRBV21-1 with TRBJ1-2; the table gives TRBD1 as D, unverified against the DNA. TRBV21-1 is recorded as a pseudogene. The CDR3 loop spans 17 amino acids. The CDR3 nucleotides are TGTGCCAGCAGCAAAAGGTCCGGGGACAGGGGCAACTATGGCTACACCTTC. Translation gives CASSKRSGDRGNYGYTF.

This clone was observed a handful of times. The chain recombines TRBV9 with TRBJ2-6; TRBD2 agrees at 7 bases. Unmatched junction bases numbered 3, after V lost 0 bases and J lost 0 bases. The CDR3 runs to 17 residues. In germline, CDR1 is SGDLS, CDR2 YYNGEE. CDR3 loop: CASSVDSGNSGANVLTF. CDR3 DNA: TGTGCCAGCAGCGTAGACAGCGGGAACTCTGGGGCCAACGTCCTGACTTTC.

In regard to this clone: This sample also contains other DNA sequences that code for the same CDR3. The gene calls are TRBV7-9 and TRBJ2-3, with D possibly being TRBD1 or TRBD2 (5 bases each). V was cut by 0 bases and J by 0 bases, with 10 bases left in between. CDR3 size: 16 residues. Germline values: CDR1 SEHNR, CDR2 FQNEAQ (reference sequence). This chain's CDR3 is CASSLAGTLSTDTQYF. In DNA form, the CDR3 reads TGTGCCAGCAGCTTAGCGGGGACGTTGAGCACAGATACGCAGTATTTT.

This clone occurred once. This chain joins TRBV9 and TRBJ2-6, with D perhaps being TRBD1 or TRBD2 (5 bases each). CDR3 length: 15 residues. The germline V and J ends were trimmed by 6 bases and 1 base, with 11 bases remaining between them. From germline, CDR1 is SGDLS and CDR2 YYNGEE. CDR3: CASTGHRSGANVLTF. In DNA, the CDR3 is TGTGCCAGCACGGGGCATAGGTCTGGGGCCAACGTCCTGACTTTC. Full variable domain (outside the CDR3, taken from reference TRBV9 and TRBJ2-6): DSGVTQTPKHLITATGQRVTLRCSPRSGDLSVYWYQQSLDQGLQFLIQYYNGEERAKGNILERFSAQQFPDLHSELNLSSLELGDSALYFCASTGHRSGANVLTFGAGSRLTVL.

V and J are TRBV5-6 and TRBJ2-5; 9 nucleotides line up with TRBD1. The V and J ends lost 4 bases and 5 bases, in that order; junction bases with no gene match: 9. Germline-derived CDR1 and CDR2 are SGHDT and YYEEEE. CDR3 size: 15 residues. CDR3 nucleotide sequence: TGTGCCAGCAGCCGAGGACAGGGGATAACGGAGACCCAGTACTTC. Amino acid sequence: CASSRGQGITETQYF.

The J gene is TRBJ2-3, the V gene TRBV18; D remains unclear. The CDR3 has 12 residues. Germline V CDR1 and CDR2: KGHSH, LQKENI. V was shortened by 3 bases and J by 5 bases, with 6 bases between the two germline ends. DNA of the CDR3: TGTGCCAGCTCACCGAAGGAAGATACGCAGTATTTT. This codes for CASSPKEDTQYF. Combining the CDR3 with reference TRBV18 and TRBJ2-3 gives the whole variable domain NAGVMQNPRHLVRRRGQEARLRCSPMKGHSHVYWYRQLPEEGLKFMVYLQKENIIDESGMPKERFSAEFPKEGPSILRIQQVVRGDSAAYFCASSPKEDTQYFGPGTRLTVL.